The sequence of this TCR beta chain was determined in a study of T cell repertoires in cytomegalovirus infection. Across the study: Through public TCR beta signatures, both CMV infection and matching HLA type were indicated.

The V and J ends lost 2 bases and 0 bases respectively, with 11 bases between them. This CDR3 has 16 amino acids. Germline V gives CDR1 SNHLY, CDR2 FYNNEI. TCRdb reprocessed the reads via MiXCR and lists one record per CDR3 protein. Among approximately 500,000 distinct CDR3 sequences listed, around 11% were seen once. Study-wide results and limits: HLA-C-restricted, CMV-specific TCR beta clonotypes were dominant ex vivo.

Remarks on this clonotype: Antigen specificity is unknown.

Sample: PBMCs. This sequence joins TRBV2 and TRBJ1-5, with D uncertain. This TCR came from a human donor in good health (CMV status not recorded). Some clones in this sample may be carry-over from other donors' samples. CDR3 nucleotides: TGTGCCAGCAGTGAATTAACGGTAAATAGCAATCAGCCCCAGCATTTT. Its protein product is CASSELTVNSNQPQHF.